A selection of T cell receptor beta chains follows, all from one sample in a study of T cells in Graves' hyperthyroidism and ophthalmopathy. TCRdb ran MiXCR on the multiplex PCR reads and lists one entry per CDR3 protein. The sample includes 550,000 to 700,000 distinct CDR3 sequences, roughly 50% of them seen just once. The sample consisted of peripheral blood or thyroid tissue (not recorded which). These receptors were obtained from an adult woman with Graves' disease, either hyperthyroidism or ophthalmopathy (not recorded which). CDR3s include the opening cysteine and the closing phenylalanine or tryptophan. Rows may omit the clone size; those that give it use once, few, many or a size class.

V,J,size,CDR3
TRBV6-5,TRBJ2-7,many,CASSPSGYTYEQYF
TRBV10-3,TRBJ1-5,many,CAISEFQGKSNQPQHF
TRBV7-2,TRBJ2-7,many,CASSHGTSGSSYEQYF
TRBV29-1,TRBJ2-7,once,CSGGTGGNSYEQYF
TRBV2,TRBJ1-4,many,CASSETGDLFF
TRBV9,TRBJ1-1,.,CASSGQFEAFF
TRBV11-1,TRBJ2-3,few,CASSFRWRSTDTQYF
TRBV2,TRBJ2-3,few,CASSASGASSTDTQYF
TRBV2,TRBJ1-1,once,CASVAMNTEAFF
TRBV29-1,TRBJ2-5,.,CSVEGGAEGETQYF
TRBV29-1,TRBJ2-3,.,CSVDAASGDPSTDTQYF
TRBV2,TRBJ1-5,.,CATRVGTNSNQPQHF
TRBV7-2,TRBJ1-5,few,CASTPGANQPQHF
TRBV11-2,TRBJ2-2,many,CASSHIPGELFF
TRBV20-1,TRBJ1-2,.,CSAREGTGGYGYTF
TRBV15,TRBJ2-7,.,CATSRKLGLAGGEQYF
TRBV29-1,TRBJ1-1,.,CSVSPPPNRAFF
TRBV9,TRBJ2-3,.,CASSVTSGTTSTDTQYF